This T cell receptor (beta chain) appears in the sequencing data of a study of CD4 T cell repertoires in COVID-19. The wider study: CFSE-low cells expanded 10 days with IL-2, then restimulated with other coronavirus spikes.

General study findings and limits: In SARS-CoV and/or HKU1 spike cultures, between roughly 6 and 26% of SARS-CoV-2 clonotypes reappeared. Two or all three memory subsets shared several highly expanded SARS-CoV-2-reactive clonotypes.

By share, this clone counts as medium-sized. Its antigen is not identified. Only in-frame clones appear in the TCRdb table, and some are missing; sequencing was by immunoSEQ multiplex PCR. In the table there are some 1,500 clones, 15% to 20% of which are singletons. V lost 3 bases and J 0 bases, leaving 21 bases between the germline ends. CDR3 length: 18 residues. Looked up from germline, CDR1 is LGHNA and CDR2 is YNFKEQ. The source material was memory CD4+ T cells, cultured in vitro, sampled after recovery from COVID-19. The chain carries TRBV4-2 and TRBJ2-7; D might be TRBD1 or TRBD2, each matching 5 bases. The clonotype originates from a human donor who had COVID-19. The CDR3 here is CASSQGLAGLSSSYEQYF. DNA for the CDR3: TGTGCCAGCAGCCAGGGTCTAGCAGGGCTCTCATCCTCCTACGAGCAGTACTTC.